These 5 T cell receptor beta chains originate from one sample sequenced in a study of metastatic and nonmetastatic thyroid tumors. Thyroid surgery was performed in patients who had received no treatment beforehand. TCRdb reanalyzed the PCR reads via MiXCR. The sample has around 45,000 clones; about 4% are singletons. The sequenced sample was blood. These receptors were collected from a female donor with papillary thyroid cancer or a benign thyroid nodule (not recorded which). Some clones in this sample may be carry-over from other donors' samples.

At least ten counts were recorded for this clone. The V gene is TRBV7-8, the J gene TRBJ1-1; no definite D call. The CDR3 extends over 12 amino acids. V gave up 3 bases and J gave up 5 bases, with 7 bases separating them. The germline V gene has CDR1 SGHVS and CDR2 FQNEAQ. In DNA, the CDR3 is TGTGCCAGCAGCTTTCCGGGGACTGAAGCTTTCTTT. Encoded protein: CASSFPGTEAFF.

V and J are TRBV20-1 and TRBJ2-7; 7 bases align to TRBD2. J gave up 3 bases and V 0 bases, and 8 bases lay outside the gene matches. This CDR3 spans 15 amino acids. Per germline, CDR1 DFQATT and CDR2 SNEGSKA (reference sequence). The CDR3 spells CSARDGIAGGYEQYF. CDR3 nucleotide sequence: TGCAGTGCTAGAGACGGAATAGCGGGTGGCTACGAGCAGTACTTC.

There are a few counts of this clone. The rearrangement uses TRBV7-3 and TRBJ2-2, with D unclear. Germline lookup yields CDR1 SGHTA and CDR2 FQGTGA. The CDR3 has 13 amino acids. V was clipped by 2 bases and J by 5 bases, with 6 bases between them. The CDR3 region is CASSLEWTGELFF. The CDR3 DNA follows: TGTGCCAGCAGCTTAGAGTGGACCGGGGAGCTGTTTTTT. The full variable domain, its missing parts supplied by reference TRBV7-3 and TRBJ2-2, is GAGVSQTPSNKVTEKGKYVELRCDPISGHTALYWYRQSLGQGPEFLIYFQGTGAADDSGLPNDRFFAVRPEGSVSTLKIQRTERGDSAVYLCASSLEWTGELFFGEGSRLTVL.

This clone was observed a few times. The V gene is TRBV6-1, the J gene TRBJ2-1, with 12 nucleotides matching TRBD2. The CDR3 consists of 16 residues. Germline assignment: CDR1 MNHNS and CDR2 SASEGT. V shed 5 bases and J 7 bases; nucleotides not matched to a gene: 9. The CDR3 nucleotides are TGTGCCAGCAGTAAAAATCTAGCGGGAGGGCCTAATGAGCAGTTCTTC. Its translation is CASSKNLAGGPNEQFF.

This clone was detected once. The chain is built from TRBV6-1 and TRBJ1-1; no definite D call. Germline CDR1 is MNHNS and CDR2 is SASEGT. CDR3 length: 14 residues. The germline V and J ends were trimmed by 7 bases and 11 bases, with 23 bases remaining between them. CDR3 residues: CASNKKTANSEAFF. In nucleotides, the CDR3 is TGTGCCAGCAATAAGAAGACCGCGAACAGTGAGGCTTTCTTT.